The clone carrying this TCR beta chain was counted only a few times. Its antigen is unidentified. The sample originates from a study of T cell repertoires in cytomegalovirus infection. Whole-study context: CMV infection and matching HLA type were both indicated by public TCR beta signatures. Overall study results and limits: Within the response measured ex vivo, HLA-C-restricted CMV-specific TCR beta clonotypes were dominant.

Germline values: CDR1 DFQATT, CDR2 SNEGSKA (reference sequence). The CDR3 is 16 amino acids. V lost 3 bases, J lost 2 bases, and 20 bases lay in between. Via MiXCR, TCRdb re-called the reads, giving one row per CDR3 protein. The data show roughly 990,000 distinct CDR3 sequences, 31% seen once. Sequencing was performed on cultured CD8+ T cells from PBMCs, taken from culture after CMV antigen stimulation. This sequence originates from a human donor in good health (CMV status not recorded). Some clones in this sample may be carry-over from other donors' samples. The chain couples TRBV20-1 to TRBJ2-7, with D perhaps assigned TRBD1 or TRBD2 (5 bases each). This chain's CDR3 is CSASPWGRDGTYEQYF. The CDR3 bases are TGCAGTGCTAGCCCCTGGGGACGGGACGGCACCTACGAGCAGTACTTC.